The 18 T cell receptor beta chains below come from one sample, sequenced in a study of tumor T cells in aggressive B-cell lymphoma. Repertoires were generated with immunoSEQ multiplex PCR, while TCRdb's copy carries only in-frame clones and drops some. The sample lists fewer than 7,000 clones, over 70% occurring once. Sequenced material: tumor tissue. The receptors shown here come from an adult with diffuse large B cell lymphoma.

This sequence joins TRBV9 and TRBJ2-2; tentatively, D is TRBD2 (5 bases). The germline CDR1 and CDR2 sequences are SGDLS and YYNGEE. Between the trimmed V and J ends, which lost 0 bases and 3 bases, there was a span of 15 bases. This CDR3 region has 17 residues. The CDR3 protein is CASSVGHKTRDTGELFF. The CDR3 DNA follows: TGTGCCAGCAGCGTAGGACATAAAACTAGGGACACCGGGGAGCTGTTTTTT.

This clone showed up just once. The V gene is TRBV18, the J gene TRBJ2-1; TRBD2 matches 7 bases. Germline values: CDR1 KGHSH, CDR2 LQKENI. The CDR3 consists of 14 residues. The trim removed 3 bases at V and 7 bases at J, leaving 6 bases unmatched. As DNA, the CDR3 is TGTGCCAGCTCACCCCCGACTAGCCGGAATGAGCAGTTCTTC. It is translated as CASSPPTSRNEQFF.

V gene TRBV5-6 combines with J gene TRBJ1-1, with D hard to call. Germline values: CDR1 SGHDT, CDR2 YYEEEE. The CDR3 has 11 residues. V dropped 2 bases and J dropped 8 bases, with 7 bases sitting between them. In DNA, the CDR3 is TGTGCCAGCAGCTTAGCACAGGAAGCTTTCTTT. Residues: CASSLAQEAFF.

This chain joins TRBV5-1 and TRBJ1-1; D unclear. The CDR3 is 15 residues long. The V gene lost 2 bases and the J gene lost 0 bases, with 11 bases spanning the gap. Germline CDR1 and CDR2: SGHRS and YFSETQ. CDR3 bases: TGCGCCAGCAGCTTTCGTTTGTCCTTGAACACTGAAGCTTTCTTT. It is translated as CASSFRLSLNTEAFF.

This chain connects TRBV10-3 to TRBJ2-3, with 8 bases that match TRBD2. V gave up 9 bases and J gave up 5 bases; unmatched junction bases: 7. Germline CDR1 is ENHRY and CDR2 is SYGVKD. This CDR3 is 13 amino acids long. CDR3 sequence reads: CAIRAGGEDTQYF. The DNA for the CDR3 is TGTGCCATTCGGGCGGGAGGTGAAGATACGCAGTATTTT.

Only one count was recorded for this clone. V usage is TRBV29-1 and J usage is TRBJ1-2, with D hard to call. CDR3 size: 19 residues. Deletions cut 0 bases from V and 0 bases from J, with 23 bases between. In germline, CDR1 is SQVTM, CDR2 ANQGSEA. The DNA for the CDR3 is TGCAGCGTTGAAGATCTAGTTTTCGTCGAGGGAAAAGCTAACTATGGCTACACCTTC. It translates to CSVEDLVFVEGKANYGYTF.

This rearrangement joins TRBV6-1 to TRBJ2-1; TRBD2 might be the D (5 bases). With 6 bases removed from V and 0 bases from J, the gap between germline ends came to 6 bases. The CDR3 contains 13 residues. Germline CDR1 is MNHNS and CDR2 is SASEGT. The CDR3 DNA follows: TGTGCCAGCAGGGACTTCTCCTACAATGAGCAGTTCTTC. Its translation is CASRDFSYNEQFF.

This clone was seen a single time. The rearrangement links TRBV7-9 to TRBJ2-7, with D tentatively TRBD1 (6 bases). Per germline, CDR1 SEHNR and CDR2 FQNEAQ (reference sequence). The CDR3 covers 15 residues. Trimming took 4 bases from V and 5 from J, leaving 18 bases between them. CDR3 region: CASSYTGLAQDEQYF. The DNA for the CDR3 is TGTGCCAGCAGCTATACAGGGCTAGCCCAAGACGAGCAGTACTTC.

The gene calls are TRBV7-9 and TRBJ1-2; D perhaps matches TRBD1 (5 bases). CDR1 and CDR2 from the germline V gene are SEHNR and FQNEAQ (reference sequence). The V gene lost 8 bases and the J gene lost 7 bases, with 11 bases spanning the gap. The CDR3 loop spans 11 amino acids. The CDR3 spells CASARGTGYTF. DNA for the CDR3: TGTGCCAGCGCCCGGGGGACTGGCTACACCTTC.

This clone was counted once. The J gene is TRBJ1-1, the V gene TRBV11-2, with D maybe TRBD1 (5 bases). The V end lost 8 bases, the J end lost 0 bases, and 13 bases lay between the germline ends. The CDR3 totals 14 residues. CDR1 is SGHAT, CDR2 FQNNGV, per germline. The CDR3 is CASWTRGVNTEAFF. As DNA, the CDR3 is TGTGCCAGCTGGACCCGGGGGGTGAACACTGAAGCTTTCTTT.

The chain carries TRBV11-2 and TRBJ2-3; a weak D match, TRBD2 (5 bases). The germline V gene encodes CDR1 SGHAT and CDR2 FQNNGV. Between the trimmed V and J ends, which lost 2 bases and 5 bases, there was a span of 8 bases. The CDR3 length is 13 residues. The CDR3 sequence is CASSLLEGDTQYF. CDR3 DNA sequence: TGTGCCAGCAGCTTATTAGAGGGAGATACGCAGTATTTT.

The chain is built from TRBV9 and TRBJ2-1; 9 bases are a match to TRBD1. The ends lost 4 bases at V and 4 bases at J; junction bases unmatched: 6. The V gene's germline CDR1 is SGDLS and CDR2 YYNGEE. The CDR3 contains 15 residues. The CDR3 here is CASSSGQGPYNEQFF. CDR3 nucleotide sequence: TGTGCCAGCAGCTCAGGACAGGGGCCGTACAATGAGCAGTTCTTC.

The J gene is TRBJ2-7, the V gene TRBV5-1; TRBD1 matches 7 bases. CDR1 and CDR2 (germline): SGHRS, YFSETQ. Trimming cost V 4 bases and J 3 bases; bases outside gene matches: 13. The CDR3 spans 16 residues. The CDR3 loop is CASSPRDSEPGYEQYF. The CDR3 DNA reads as TGCGCCAGCAGCCCTCGGGACAGTGAGCCGGGCTACGAGCAGTACTTC.

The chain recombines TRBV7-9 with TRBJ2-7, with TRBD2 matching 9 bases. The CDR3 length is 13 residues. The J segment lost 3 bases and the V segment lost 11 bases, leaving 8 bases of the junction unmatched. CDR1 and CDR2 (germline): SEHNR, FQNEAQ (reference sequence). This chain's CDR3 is CASERGEGYEQYF. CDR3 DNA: TGTGCCTCCGAGCGGGGGGAAGGCTACGAGCAGTACTTC.

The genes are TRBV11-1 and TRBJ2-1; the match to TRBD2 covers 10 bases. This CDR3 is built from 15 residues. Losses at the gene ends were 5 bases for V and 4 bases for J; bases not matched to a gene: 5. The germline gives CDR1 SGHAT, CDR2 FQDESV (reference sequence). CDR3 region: CASSPSLAGYNEQFF. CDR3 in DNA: TGTGCCAGCAGCCCGTCACTAGCGGGATACAATGAGCAGTTCTTC.

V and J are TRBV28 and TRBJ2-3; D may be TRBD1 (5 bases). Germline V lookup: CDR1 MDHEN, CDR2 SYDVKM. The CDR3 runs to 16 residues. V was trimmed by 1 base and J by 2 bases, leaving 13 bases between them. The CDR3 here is CASSLYSQGTTDTQYF. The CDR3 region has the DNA TGTGCCAGCAGTTTATACTCTCAGGGAACCACAGATACGCAGTATTTT.

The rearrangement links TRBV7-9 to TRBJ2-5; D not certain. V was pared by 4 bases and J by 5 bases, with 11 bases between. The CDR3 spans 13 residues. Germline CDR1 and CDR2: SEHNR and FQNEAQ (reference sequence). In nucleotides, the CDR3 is TGTGCCAGCAGCTCACAAGTGTGGGAGACCCAGTACTTC. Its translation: CASSSQVWETQYF.

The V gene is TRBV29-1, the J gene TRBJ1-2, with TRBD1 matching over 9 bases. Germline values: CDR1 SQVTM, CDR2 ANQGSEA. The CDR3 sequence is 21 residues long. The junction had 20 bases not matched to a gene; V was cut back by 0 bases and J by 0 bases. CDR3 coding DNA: TGCAGCGTTGAAGATCGTAGGTGGGTCCATCCGGGACAGGGCCCTAACTATGGCTACACCTTC. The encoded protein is CSVEDRRWVHPGQGPNYGYTF.